This TCR beta chain derives from a study of T cell repertoires in cytomegalovirus infection. Across the whole study: CMV infection plus the matching HLA type was flagged by public TCR beta signatures. Overall study results and limits: Carriers of CMV plus the relevant HLA were identified by cumulative public TCR beta family frequency. It was HLA-C-restricted CMV-specific TCR beta clonotypes that dominated the response ex vivo.

Germline V gene data show CDR1 as SNHLY and CDR2 as FYNNEI. J was trimmed by 6 bases and V by 4 bases; bases with no gene match: 10. CDR3 length equals 16 residues. TCRdb analysed the reads with MiXCR anew, one entry per CDR3 protein. Of some 200,000 distinct CDR3 sequences listed, roughly 9.8% are singletons. This clonotype was found a few times. Its antigen is still unknown. This TCR derives from a human donor in good health (CMV status not recorded). Some clones in this sample may be carry-over from other donors' samples. The rearrangement links TRBV2 to TRBJ2-1, with TRBD2 matching over 9 bases. The material sequenced was PBMCs. CDR3 in DNA: TGTGCCAGCAGTGCTGATCTAGCGGGGTTTTTCAATGAGCAGTTCTTC. Protein: CASSADLAGFFNEQFF. The full variable domain, in which reference TRBV2 and TRBJ2-1 provide the parts outside the CDR3, is EPEVTQTPSHQVTQMGQEVILRCVPISNHLYFYWYRQILGQKVEFLVSFYNNEISEKSEIFDDQFSVERPDGSNFTLKIRSTKLEDSAMYFCASSADLAGFFNEQFFGPGTRLTVL.